Listed here are 20 T cell receptor beta chains from one sample, sequenced in a study of cytomegalovirus exposure and HLA in healthy donors. The primer mix had 60 Vbeta and 13 Jbeta primers. Sequencing used immunoSEQ multiplex PCR; TCRdb keeps in-frame clones, though not all of them. The repertoire consists of about 160,000 clones, with 65% to 80% occurring once and the leading ten covering roughly 2%. The sample was PBMCs. Every receptor here comes from a middle-aged man in good health and CMV-seronegative.

The genes are TRBV2 and TRBJ2-3; D remains ambiguous. Germline lookup yields CDR1 SNHLY and CDR2 FYNNEI. This CDR3 has 14 amino acids. Trimming removed 5 bases from V and 0 bases from J, with 9 bases in between. The CDR3 bases are TGTGCCAGCAGTCGTGACTTCAGCACAGATACGCAGTATTTT. This gives the protein CASSRDFSTDTQYF. The full variable domain, in which reference TRBV2 and TRBJ2-3 provide the parts outside the CDR3, is EPEVTQTPSHQVTQMGQEVILRCVPISNHLYFYWYRQILGQKVEFLVSFYNNEISEKSEIFDDQFSVERPDGSNFTLKIRSTKLEDSAMYFCASSRDFSTDTQYFGPGTRLTVL.

The V and J genes are TRBV7-9 and TRBJ1-1, with a possible D match to TRBD1 (6 bases). Germline CDR1 reads SEHNR; CDR2 reads FQNEAQ (reference sequence). Trimming stripped 6 bases from V and 5 bases from J, with 13 bases between. This CDR3 spans 13 amino acids. This CDR3 is CASRVGGLTEAFF. DNA of the CDR3: TGTGCCAGCAGGGTGGGGGGGCTAACTGAAGCTTTCTTT.

J is TRBJ1-2 and V is TRBV6-1; 9 bases match TRBD1. The CDR3 totals 14 residues. The germline gives CDR1 MNHNS, CDR2 SASEGT. J lost 3 bases, V lost 4 bases, and 3 bases had no gene match. The CDR3 region has the DNA TGTGCCAGCAGTGCCCGGACAGGGGACTATGGCTACACCTTC. It specifies CASSARTGDYGYTF.

The V gene is TRBV14, the J gene TRBJ1-3, with a tentative D call TRBD1 (5 bases). Trimming left V 4 bases short and J 2 bases short, with 15 bases between. CDR1 is SGHDN, CDR2 FVKESK, per germline. The CDR3 consists of 16 residues. The CDR3 DNA reads as TGTGCCAGCAGCCCAACTAACAGGCTTGCTGGAAACACCATATATTTT. Translation: CASSPTNRLAGNTIYF.

The CDR3: CASSFAGGTQYF. The CDR3 coding sequence is TGTGCCAGCAGCTTTGCGGGGGGTACGCAGTATTTT. The V gene is TRBV5-6, the J gene TRBJ2-3, with 8 bases identical to TRBD2. Germline V gene sequence: CDR1 SGHDT, CDR2 YYEEEE. V shed 2 bases and J 8 bases; nucleotides not matched to a gene: 1. The CDR3 totals 12 residues.

The table lists this clone with a count of one. The chain combines TRBV11-3 with TRBJ2-1; 12 nucleotides agree with TRBD2. Germline V gene data show CDR1 as SGHNT and CDR2 as YENEEA. The trim removed 5 bases at V and 4 bases at J, leaving 6 bases unmatched. This CDR3 is built from 16 residues. Written as DNA, the CDR3 is TGTGCCAGCAGCCTAAGGCTAGCGGGAGGGTACAATGAGCAGTTCTTC. This gives the protein CASSLRLAGGYNEQFF.

Points on this clone: The same CDR3 can be traced to other DNA sequences in this sample. The V and J genes are TRBV5-6 and TRBJ2-7; D possibly corresponds to TRBD1 (6 bases). The CDR3 spans 12 residues. V was clipped by 2 bases and J by 3 bases, with 6 bases between them. Germline CDR1 reads SGHDT; CDR2 reads YYEEEE. In DNA form, the CDR3 reads TGTGCCAGCAGCTTACAGGGCTACGAGCAGTACTTC. It encodes CASSLQGYEQYF.

The V gene is TRBV7-2, the J gene TRBJ2-1, with 10 positions matching TRBD2. CDR3 length: 16 residues. Unmatched junction bases numbered 1, after V lost 1 base and J lost 1 base. Germline V lookup: CDR1 SGHTA, CDR2 FQGNSA. Written as DNA, the CDR3 is TGTGCCAGCAGCTTAGAACTAGCGGGATCCTACAATGAGCAGTTCTTC. Its translation: CASSLELAGSYNEQFF.

The genes are TRBV9 and TRBJ2-2; a weak D match, TRBD1 (5 bases). Per the germline V gene, CDR1 is SGDLS and CDR2 is YYNGEE. With 4 bases removed from V and 4 bases from J, the gap between germline ends came to 8 bases. CDR3 size: 13 residues. The CDR3 reads CASSPTVTGELFF. As DNA, the CDR3 is TGTGCCAGCAGCCCGACAGTCACCGGGGAGCTGTTTTTT.

The chain is built from TRBV5-4 and TRBJ2-3; 9 nucleotides line up with TRBD1. With V trimmed by 4 bases and J by 5 bases, 8 bases remained unmatched. The CDR3 contains 15 residues. Looked up from germline, CDR1 is SGHNT and CDR2 is YYREEE (reference sequence). This CDR3 is CASSQGTGLRDTQYF. As DNA, the CDR3 is TGTGCCAGCAGCCAGGGGACAGGGTTGAGAGATACGCAGTATTTT.

V is TRBV9 and J is TRBJ2-2; 9 nucleotides align to TRBD2. The CDR3 is made up of 16 amino acids. Trimming removed 0 bases from V and 7 bases from J; junction bases left unmatched: 7. Germline CDR1 SGDLS, CDR2 YYNGEE. CDR3 sequence reads: CASSVVTSGSSGELFF. CDR3 nucleotides: TGTGCCAGCAGCGTAGTCACTAGCGGGTCGAGCGGGGAGCTGTTTTTT.

The chain is built from TRBV21-1 and TRBJ2-7; no check of the table's D call, TRBD1, against the DNA was made. TRBV21-1 is an annotated pseudogene. The CDR3 is made up of 15 amino acids. The CDR3: CASSKKTGESYEQYF. The CDR3, as DNA: TGTGCCAGCAGCAAAAAAACAGGTGAGTCCTACGAGCAGTACTTC.

The CDR3 region is CASSGLRTYNTGELFF. In nucleotides, the CDR3 is TGTGCCAGCAGTGGCCTCCGGACTTATAACACCGGGGAGCTGTTTTTT. The chain links TRBV6-1 to TRBJ2-2, with D perhaps TRBD2 (5 bases). The CDR3 totals 16 residues. Germline loops: CDR1 MNHNS, CDR2 SASEGT. Trimming stripped 4 bases from V and 2 bases from J, with 14 bases between.

This clone occurred once. The CDR3: CARIPTSGGNTGELFF. The CDR3 region has the DNA TGTGCCAGAATCCCCACTAGCGGGGGGAACACCGGGGAGCTGTTTTTT. This chain uses TRBV7-2 with TRBJ2-2; 11 positions match TRBD2. The ends lost 9 bases at V and 1 base at J; junction bases unmatched: 7. CDR3 length: 16 amino acids. The germline CDR1 and CDR2 sequences are SGHTA and FQGNSA.

A single count supports this clone. The chain employs TRBV6-8 and TRBJ2-7, with 11 nucleotides matching TRBD1. CDR3 length equals 14 residues. After removal of 6 bases from V and 6 bases from J, the junction contained 7 bases not matched to a gene. The V gene's germline CDR1 is MNHGY and CDR2 SAAAGT. The CDR3 here is CASSPGQGVGEQYF. The CDR3 nucleotides are TGTGCCAGCAGCCCGGGACAGGGGGTCGGCGAGCAGTACTTC.

This chain joins TRBV9 and TRBJ2-7; 7 bases are shared with TRBD1. Germline lookup yields CDR1 SGDLS and CDR2 YYNGEE. The J segment lost 2 bases and the V segment lost 6 bases, leaving 11 bases of the junction unmatched. The CDR3 runs 15 residues. In nucleotides, the CDR3 is TGTGCCAGCATCCCTGACAGGGCGAACGCCTACGAGCAGTACTTC. It specifies CASIPDRANAYEQYF.

The V call is TRBV5-1, the J call TRBJ1-1; 8 nucleotides line up with TRBD1. The trim removed 5 bases at V and 7 bases at J, leaving 7 bases unmatched. Germline CDR1 SGHRS, CDR2 YFSETQ. This CDR3 is 13 amino acids long. CDR3 loop: CASSFQGAGEAFF. CDR3 bases: TGCGCCAGCAGTTTTCAGGGGGCGGGTGAAGCTTTCTTT.

This clone appeared once. The chain employs TRBV5-6 and TRBJ2-1, with D possibly being TRBD1 (6 bases). Germline V gives CDR1 SGHDT, CDR2 YYEEEE. The V end was cut by 5 bases, the J end by 2 bases, with 14 bases between. This CDR3 region has 15 residues. This CDR3 reads CASSRDGGTYNEQFF. The CDR3 bases are TGTGCCAGCAGTCGTGATGGGGGCACCTACAATGAGCAGTTCTTC.

On this clone: Sequence at one end of the junction differs from germline and may be a read error. The same CDR3 arises from other DNA sequences in this sample as well. The chain combines TRBV19 with TRBJ2-5, with 8 bases that match TRBD1. The V gene's germline CDR1 is LNHDA and CDR2 SQIVND (reference sequence). CDR3 length: 17 amino acids. The CDR3 reads CASSPRQGTEQQETQYF. The CDR3 nucleotides are TGCGCCAGTAGTCCGCGACAGGGGACAGAACAACAAGAGACCCAGTACTTC.

The J gene is TRBJ2-3, the V gene TRBV12-5, with a tentative D call TRBD2 (6 bases). CDR3 length equals 15 residues. From germline, CDR1 is LGHNT and CDR2 FRNRAP. V was pared by 6 bases and J by 4 bases, with 17 bases between. The CDR3 nucleotides read TGTGCTAGTGGGACAACGACCGGGAGCGCAGATACGCAGTATTTT. Translation gives CASGTTTGSADTQYF.